Below are 32 T cell receptor beta chains sequenced from a single sample in a study of stem cell transplantation in POMP-related autoinflammatory disease (dated by TCRdb to the early 2020s). Taken with the paper, the label for time point translates to: before hematopoietic stem cell transplant. Receptors were amplified or captured by the immunoSEQ multiplex PCR assay. Drawn from immuneACCESS, this table holds only the in-frame rearrangements with V and J called that TCRdb kept. Clones are partly lost; checked studies trace under half to an unresolved V gene and leave the rest unexplained. The table for this sample lists about 26,000 clones; 82% of them were counted only once. The biggest ten clones account for approximately 2.3% of the sample. The starting material was CD4+ T cells from PBMCs, obtained before stem cell transplantation. The receptors here all came from a human donor with POMP-related autoinflammation and immune dysregulation (PRAID).

The chain has TRBV29-1 and TRBJ2-3; no firm D call. The germline V gene encodes CDR1 SQVTM and CDR2 ANQGSEA. The ends were cut back, 4 bases at V and 0 bases at J, with 14 bases in the middle. The CDR3 contains 15 residues. The CDR3 sequence: CSVAQYPTSTDTQYF. Written as DNA, the CDR3 is TGCAGCGTTGCCCAATACCCGACTAGCACAGATACGCAGTATTTT.

The rearrangement uses TRBV5-6 and TRBJ2-2, with unresolved D. The V gene's germline CDR1 is SGHDT and CDR2 YYEEEE. The CDR3 sequence is 12 residues long. V was cut by 4 bases and J by 6 bases, with 7 bases left in between. CDR3 nucleotides: TGTGCCAGCAGCCATACCCCCGGGGAGCTGTTTTTT. It translates to CASSHTPGELFF.

The chain carries TRBV19 and TRBJ2-1, with 7 bases lining up with TRBD1. This CDR3 is 15 amino acids long. CDR1 is LNHDA, CDR2 SQIVND, per germline (reference sequence). J was trimmed by 2 bases and V by 5 bases; bases with no gene match: 6. DNA of the CDR3: TGTGCCAGTAGTCGTTGGGGACAGACCTACAATGAGCAGTTCTTC. This sequence encodes CASSRWGQTYNEQFF.

V is TRBV6-1 and J is TRBJ1-2; TRBD1 matches 7 bases. CDR3 length: 14 amino acids. Trimming at V came to 6 bases and at J to 8 bases, leaving 12 bases not matched to a gene. Germline V lookup: CDR1 MNHNS, CDR2 SASEGT. CDR3 nucleotides: TGTGCCAGCAGCCGGGACAGATTATTGTTAGGCTACACCTTC. Translating gives CASSRDRLLLGYTF.

The chain carries TRBV2 and TRBJ2-1, with TRBD2 matching over 9 bases. Germline CDR1 reads SNHLY; CDR2 reads FYNNEI. The V and J ends lost 1 base and 8 bases, in that order; junction bases with no gene match: 9. This CDR3 region has 16 residues. The CDR3 coding sequence is TGTGCCAGCAGTGAAGTGTGGGCTAGCGGGATCGATGAGCAGTTCTTC. Translation gives CASSEVWASGIDEQFF.

The chain couples TRBV6-1 to TRBJ1-2, with TRBD1 as a possible D gene (5 bases). Germline V gene data show CDR1 as MNHNS and CDR2 as SASEGT. The CDR3 has 15 amino acids. V shed 8 bases and J shed 0 bases, with 16 bases lying between them. Written as DNA, the CDR3 is TGTGCCAGCGGGCGGGGACTACAAACTAACTATGGCTACACCTTC. Translation gives CASGRGLQTNYGYTF.

The genes are TRBV7-9 and TRBJ2-3; TRBD2 matches at 8 bases. This CDR3 is 17 amino acids long. Trimming at V came to 4 bases and at J to 5 bases, leaving 14 bases not matched to a gene. CDR1 and CDR2 (germline): SEHNR, FQNEAQ (reference sequence). CDR3 DNA sequence: TGTGCCAGCAGCTCCCTCCGGGGGGGGCGTGTTTTAGATACGCAGTATTTT. Translating gives CASSSLRGGRVLDTQYF.

Turning to this clone: At one boundary the junction diverges from the germline segment, which might be a read error. The J gene is TRBJ2-1, the V gene TRBV5-1; D is unclear. The CDR3 contains 15 residues. The germline CDR1 and CDR2 sequences are SGHRS and YFSETQ. CDR3 region: CASSLEDSRYNEQFF. In DNA, the CDR3 is TGCGCCAGCAGTTTGGAAGATTCGCGTTACAATGAGCAGTTCTTC.

The chain employs TRBV29-1 and TRBJ1-5; 9 bases map to TRBD1. Looked up from germline, CDR1 is SQVTM and CDR2 is ANQGSEA. The ends lost 0 bases at V and 0 bases at J; junction bases unmatched: 6. CDR3 length equals 17 residues. CDR3 nucleotide sequence: TGCAGCGTTGAAGAAGGAAGGGACAGGGTTAGCAATCAGCCCCAGCATTTT. This codes for CSVEEGRDRVSNQPQHF.

The chain employs TRBV28 and TRBJ2-2, with a weak D call TRBD2 (5 bases). The CDR3 sequence is 16 residues long. CDR1 MDHEN and CDR2 SYDVKM come from the germline V gene. The V end lost 5 bases, the J end lost 6 bases, and 19 bases lay between the germline ends. This CDR3 reads CASSHLEWRVPGELFF. In DNA, the CDR3 is TGTGCCAGCAGTCACTTAGAGTGGCGGGTCCCCGGGGAGCTGTTTTTT.

The chain combines TRBV28 with TRBJ2-7, with TRBD1 matching over 9 bases. Germline lookup yields CDR1 MDHEN and CDR2 SYDVKM. V trimming: 9 bases; J trimming: 4 bases; junction bases outside the gene matches: 7. CDR3 length: 13 amino acids. CDR3 in amino acids: CASRGQGHYEQYF. Written as DNA, the CDR3 is TGTGCCAGTAGGGGACAGGGTCATTACGAGCAGTACTTC.

This rearrangement joins TRBV11-3 to TRBJ2-7; no clear D gene. CDR3 length equals 14 residues. With 0 bases removed from V and 2 bases from J, the gap between germline ends came to 8 bases. Germline V CDR1 and CDR2: SGHNT, YENEEA. CDR3 nucleotide sequence: TGTGCCAGCAGCTTAGAGGCAGACACCTACGAGCAGTACTTC. Residues: CASSLEADTYEQYF. The full variable domain, completed using reference TRBV11-3 and TRBJ2-7, is EAGVVQSPRYKIIEKKQPVAFWCNPISGHNTLYWYLQNLGQGPELLIRYENEEAVDDSQLPKDRFSAERLKGVDSTLKIQPAELGDSAVYLCASSLEADTYEQYFGPGTRLTVT.

The CDR3 reads CASSEGGLAGGPSYEQYF. Written as DNA, the CDR3 is TGTGCCAGCAGTGAAGGGGGACTAGCGGGAGGTCCCTCCTACGAGCAGTACTTC. The chain couples TRBV6-1 to TRBJ2-7; 15 bases match TRBD2. With V trimmed by 1 base and J by 0 bases, 4 bases remained unmatched. The CDR3 sequence is 18 residues long. Germline loops: CDR1 MNHNS, CDR2 SASEGT.

The gene calls are TRBV5-8 and TRBJ1-4; 7 nucleotides match TRBD1. Trimming cost V 3 bases and J 6 bases; bases outside gene matches: 5. Germline V gene lookup returns CDR1 SGHTS and CDR2 YDEGEE. CDR3 length: 14 amino acids. The chain's CDR3 is CASSSGTVYEKLFF. Written as DNA, the CDR3 is TGTGCCAGCAGCTCCGGGACAGTTTATGAAAAACTGTTTTTT.

V and J are TRBV28 and TRBJ1-1; D unclear. The germline V and J ends were trimmed by 2 bases and 4 bases, with 5 bases remaining between them. This CDR3 is built from 12 residues. Germline CDR1 MDHEN, CDR2 SYDVKM. CDR3 residues: CASSLMGTEAFF. The CDR3 DNA reads TGTGCCAGCAGTTTAATGGGCACTGAAGCTTTCTTT.

This chain uses TRBV6-5 with TRBJ1-1; D possibly corresponds to TRBD1 (6 bases). CDR3 length equals 13 residues. V was cut by 0 bases and J by 7 bases, with 9 bases left in between. The germline V gene encodes CDR1 MNHEY and CDR2 SVGAGI. CDR3 in DNA: TGTGCCAGCAGTTACTCAATACAGGGTGAAGCTTTCTTT. Amino acids: CASSYSIQGEAFF.

This clone came up a few times. The chain couples TRBV5-3 to TRBJ2-7; 9 bases agree with TRBD2. TRBV5-3 is given ORF status, its function remaining uncertain. This CDR3 region has 14 residues. V was pared by 6 bases and J by 0 bases, with 4 bases of the junction left unmatched. DNA of the CDR3: TGTGCCAGAACACGACTAGCGGACTCCTACGAGCAGTACTTC. This codes for CARTRLADSYEQYF.

The chain is built from TRBV11-1 and TRBJ2-5; 8 nucleotides agree with TRBD2. With 7 bases clipped from V and 4 bases from J, the junction kept 5 bases outside the gene matches. CDR1 SGHAT and CDR2 FQDESV come from the germline V gene (reference sequence). This CDR3 has 13 amino acids. CDR3 DNA sequence: TGTGCCAGCACGAGACGGGAGGGAGAGACCCAGTACTTC. Translating gives CASTRREGETQYF.

V gene TRBV19 combines with J gene TRBJ1-4; D gene unclear. Germline CDR1 and CDR2: LNHDA and SQIVND (reference sequence). V lost 3 bases, J lost 8 bases, and 13 bases lay in between. The CDR3 spans 14 residues. The CDR3 spells CASSIQVASEKLFF. Written as DNA, the CDR3 is TGTGCCAGTAGTATCCAGGTGGCTAGCGAAAAACTGTTTTTT.

The chain couples TRBV11-2 to TRBJ2-7; tentative D call: TRBD2 (6 bases). V was trimmed by 6 bases and J by 0 bases, leaving 15 bases between them. The CDR3 totals 15 residues. Germline V gives CDR1 SGHAT, CDR2 FQNNGV. In nucleotides, the CDR3 is TGTGCCAGCAGTCTTACGGGAGTCAACTCCTACGAGCAGTACTTC. It codes for CASSLTGVNSYEQYF.

This rearrangement joins TRBV5-4 to TRBJ1-6, with D possibly matching TRBD1 (5 bases). V was pared by 4 bases and J by 6 bases, with 11 bases between. Germline CDR1 SGHNT, CDR2 YYREEE (reference sequence). The CDR3 totals 14 residues. The CDR3 nucleotides are TGTGCCAGCAGCCTTAGACAGCCTAATTCACCCCTCCACTTT. It specifies CASSLRQPNSPLHF.

V and J are TRBV10-2 and TRBJ2-1; 7 bases agree with TRBD2. With V trimmed by 10 bases and J by 8 bases, 20 bases remained unmatched. The CDR3 has 16 residues. Germline values: CDR1 WSHSY, CDR2 SAAADI. The CDR3 loop is CATLGPEGGRGDEQFF. In DNA form, the CDR3 reads TGCGCCACCCTCGGCCCTGAGGGCGGGAGAGGAGATGAGCAGTTCTTC.

This chain joins TRBV2 and TRBJ1-2, with 7 positions matching TRBD1. Per the germline V gene, CDR1 is SNHLY and CDR2 is FYNNEI. V trimming: 6 bases; J trimming: 4 bases; junction bases outside the gene matches: 14. The CDR3 spans 16 residues. DNA of the CDR3: TGTGCCAGCAGCGATCCGGGCAGGGGGGAGTCCTATGGCTACACCTTC. As protein: CASSDPGRGESYGYTF.

The rearrangement links TRBV6-5 to TRBJ1-6; D is undetermined. The V end was cut by 5 bases, the J end by 7 bases, with 6 bases between. Germline lookup yields CDR1 MNHEY and CDR2 SVGAGI. The CDR3 is 12 residues long. The DNA of the CDR3 is TGTGCCAGCAGTGACCGAAATTCACCCCTCCACTTT. Amino acids: CASSDRNSPLHF.

V usage is TRBV5-4 and J usage is TRBJ2-7, with a possible D match to TRBD2 (6 bases). V dropped 2 bases and J dropped 3 bases, with 12 bases sitting between them. This CDR3 comprises 14 residues. Germline CDR1 is SGHNT and CDR2 is YYREEE (reference sequence). CDR3 loop: CASSFGGSDYEQYF. The CDR3 nucleotides read TGTGCCAGCAGCTTCGGGGGTTCGGACTACGAGCAGTACTTC.

The count of this clone is one. The CDR3 protein is CSVGTGGTDTQYF. In nucleotides, the CDR3 is TGCAGCGTCGGGACAGGGGGCACAGATACGCAGTATTTT. The chain links TRBV29-1 to TRBJ2-3, with 10 bases matching TRBD1. Germline V gene data show CDR1 as SQVTM and CDR2 as ANQGSEA. The CDR3 consists of 13 residues. With V trimmed by 6 bases and J by 1 base, 1 base remained unmatched.

This chain uses TRBV15 with TRBJ1-5, with a tentative D call TRBD1 (5 bases). Trimming cost V 8 bases and J 7 bases, with 15 bases left between them. The germline CDR1 and CDR2 sequences are LNHNV and YYDKDF (reference sequence). The CDR3 is 13 amino acids. The CDR3 coding sequence is TGTGCCACCCGATGGGGGGTGGAACAGCCCCAGCATTTT. Protein sequence: CATRWGVEQPQHF.

This clone was seen only once. The J gene is TRBJ1-1, the V gene TRBV19; D remains unclear. The V and J ends lost 7 bases and 7 bases respectively, with 16 bases between them. Germline V gives CDR1 LNHDA, CDR2 SQIVND (reference sequence). CDR3 size: 13 residues. The CDR3 spells CASTPAGVSEAFF. The CDR3 DNA sequence: TGTGCCAGTACCCCCGCGGGAGTGAGTGAAGCTTTCTTT.

This clone occurred a few times. This chain connects TRBV7-6 to TRBJ1-3; D unclear. CDR1 is SGHVS, CDR2 FNYEAQ, per germline. V was shortened by 5 bases and J by 0 bases, with 11 bases between the two germline ends. The CDR3 length is 15 residues. The CDR3 reads CASSPAGNSGNTIYF. CDR3 DNA sequence: TGTGCCAGCAGCCCCGCGGGGAACTCTGGAAACACCATATATTTT. Variable domain in full (rest from reference TRBV7-6 and TRBJ1-3): GAGVSQSPRYKVTKRGQDVALRCDPISGHVSLYWYRQALGQGPEFLTYFNYEAQQDKSGLPNDRFSAERPEGSISTLTIQRTEQRDSAMYRCASSPAGNSGNTIYFGEGSWLTVV.

V usage is TRBV30 and J usage is TRBJ1-2; D call uncertain. Looked up from germline, CDR1 is GTSNPN and CDR2 is SVGIG (reference sequence). The CDR3 covers 12 residues. Trimming removed 3 bases at V and 3 bases at J, with 8 bases between. This CDR3 is CAWRSSYYGYTF. In nucleotides, the CDR3 is TGTGCCTGGAGAAGTAGTTACTATGGCTACACCTTC. Full variable domain (outside the CDR3, taken from reference TRBV30 and TRBJ1-2): SQTIHQWPATLVQPVGSPLSLECTVEGTSNPNLYWYRQAAGRGLQLLFYSVGIGQISSEVPQNLSASRPQDRQFILSSKKLLLSDSGFYLCAWRSSYYGYTFGSGTRLTVV.

The genes are TRBV19 and TRBJ1-2, with a possible D match to TRBD1 (5 bases). The CDR3 runs 14 residues. Trimming removed 2 bases from V and 2 bases from J, with 9 bases in between. From germline, CDR1 is LNHDA and CDR2 SQIVND (reference sequence). CDR3 nucleotide sequence: TGTGCCAGTAGTATAAAAGGGGCGAACTATGGCTACACCTTC. Translation: CASSIKGANYGYTF.

This chain links TRBV28 with TRBJ2-3; D possibly corresponds to TRBD2 (5 bases). V was clipped by 6 bases and J by 8 bases, with 12 bases between them. This CDR3 region has 12 residues. Looked up from germline, CDR1 is MDHEN and CDR2 is SYDVKM. In DNA, the CDR3 is TGTGCCAGCAGCACCGGCGGGCGTACGCAGTATTTT. Translating gives CASSTGGRTQYF. Based on the CDR3 plus reference TRBV28 and TRBJ2-3, the full variable domain is DVKVTQSSRYLVKRTGEKVFLECVQDMDHENMFWYRQDPGLGLRLIYFSYDVKMKEKGDIPEGYSVSREKKERFSLILESASTNQTSMYLCASSTGGRTQYFGPGTRLTVL.